Listed below are T cell receptor beta chains from one sample, sequenced in a study of T cell responses to AZD1222 COVID-19 vaccine. Method: immunoSEQ multiplex PCR; TCRdb's copy keeps in-frame clones and lacks some. The sample holds about 130,000 clones, roughly 92% seen once. The sample was peripheral blood, taken on day 0 of AZD1222 vaccination. The origin of the receptors is an adult in good health. The CDR3 runs from the conserved cysteine through the conserved F or W. Fields, in order: V gene, D gene, J gene, CDR3 protein. A D gene is named only where the DNA matches it firmly.

TRBV3-1/TRBV3-2	-	TRBJ1-1	CASSSTGQPEAFF
TRBV12-5	-	TRBJ1-6	CASGGDYNSPLHF
TRBV11-3	-	TRBJ2-1	CASSPRDRNNEQFF
TRBV4-2	-	TRBJ1-5	CASSQVFMDSNQPQHF
TRBV5-6	TRBD1	TRBJ1-2	CASSFRQGAYGYTF
TRBV25-1	-	TRBJ1-1	CASSKTRNTEAFF
TRBV5-4	-	TRBJ1-1	CASRDSRTGNTEAFF
TRBV18	-	TRBJ1-3	CASREGTGGNTIYF
TRBV5-1	-	TRBJ1-2	CASSPRQVRSGYTF
TRBV5-1	-	TRBJ1-2	CASSPGGVDYGYTF
TRBV6-6	-	TRBJ1-2	CASSPGGVESGYTF
TRBV7-2	-	TRBJ1-5	CASSLAPSQPQHF
TRBV5-1	TRBD2	TRBJ2-7	CASSLAGGLAGAYEQYF
TRBV5-1	-	TRBJ1-2	CASSPQGPATYGYTF
TRBV5-1	TRBD1	TRBJ1-1	CASSPGGPNTEAFF
TRBV19	TRBD1	TRBJ1-1	CASRTTGGIFSEAFF
TRBV4-2	-	TRBJ1-4	CASSQERAGVRTNEKLFF
TRBV3-1/TRBV3-2	TRBD1	TRBJ2-7	CASSQGTGVYEQYF
TRBV19	-	TRBJ2-5	CASSMADRWETQYF
TRBV30	TRBD1	TRBJ1-6	CAWSPDRAPTYNSPLHF
TRBV4-1	-	TRBJ1-2	CASSQGWGLQGGGYTF
TRBV14	TRBD1	TRBJ1-1	CASSQDGEQGATIWTEAFF
TRBV7-2	-	TRBJ2-1	CASSLEGGDNEQFF
TRBV5-4	TRBD1	TRBJ2-7	CASSDRQGIHEQYF
TRBV7-8	TRBD2	TRBJ2-7	CATGGGPLGEQYF
TRBV12-5	TRBD2	TRBJ2-7	CASLAAGGPTYEQYF
TRBV9	-	TRBJ1-6	CASSPRSTQNSPLHF
TRBV11-3	-	TRBJ2-1	CASSLGPEQFF
TRBV7-9	-	TRBJ2-5	CASSLSPAVQETQYF
TRBV24-1	-	TRBJ2-5	CATSDGGAALQETQYF
TRBV2	-	TRBJ1-2	CASSRAAYGYTF
TRBV10-1	-	TRBJ2-7	CASSDPDAGRDEQYF
TRBV29-1	-	TRBJ1-2	CSVKLRTGYGYTF
TRBV5-5	TRBD1	TRBJ2-5	CASSLRQGRGWTQYF
TRBV5-6	-	TRBJ1-1	CASSSGQGTEAFF
TRBV5-6	-	TRBJ1-4	CASSLGWVSTNEKLFF
TRBV6-5	-	TRBJ1-5	CASGGQPQHF
TRBV14	-	TRBJ2-7	CASSPGGEQYF
TRBV24-1	-	TRBJ2-2	CATRGRGGTGELFF
TRBV5-1	TRBD2	TRBJ2-1	CASSLRGGPNEQFF
TRBV9	-	TRBJ1-1	CASSGRFF
TRBV2	TRBD2	TRBJ2-5	CASSETSGQETQYF
TRBV6-1	TRBD1	TRBJ2-4	CASTGTGTGGPIQYF
TRBV7-9	TRBD1	TRBJ1-2	CASTGTGDRPYGYTF
TRBV15	-	TRBJ1-3	CATSRDLGILTPGNTIYF
TRBV5-5	-	TRBJ1-1	CASSLRQGGPLNTEAFF
TRBV2	TRBD2	TRBJ2-1	CASMASGLNNEQFF
TRBV18	-	TRBJ1-2	CASSPPSGPYGYTF
TRBV6-5	-	TRBJ2-2	CASSYKYTGELFF
TRBV20-1	-	TRBJ2-7	CSAPGTYEQYF
TRBV7-9	-	TRBJ1-4	CASSLEGYKLFF
TRBV18	-	TRBJ1-5	CASSPLEGSQPQHF